This T cell receptor (beta chain) originates from a study of neurological immune-mediated disorders. The CDR3 spans 18 residues. The germline V and J ends were trimmed by 5 bases and 8 bases, with 30 bases remaining between them. The germline V gene encodes CDR1 SGHTA and CDR2 FQGTGA. TCRdb redid the calling of the 5' RACE reads with MiXCR, one entry per CDR3 protein. The sample has some 60,000 distinct CDR3 sequences, 2.5% seen once. Overall study results and limits: There were no CDR3 amino acid sequences shared by expanded clones across subjects, a result suggesting private repertoires in all groups.

Many counts were recorded for this clonotype. Its cognate antigen is unknown. The sample was PBMCs. This clonotype originated in a middle-aged man with multiple sclerosis. The J gene is TRBJ1-2, the V gene TRBV7-3; possibly TRBD1 for D (5 bases). CDR3 DNA sequence: TGTGCCAGCAGCAACCCCCCCGGGAACGGGGCGGGTATATGGGGCTACACCTTC. Protein: CASSNPPGNGAGIWGYTF.